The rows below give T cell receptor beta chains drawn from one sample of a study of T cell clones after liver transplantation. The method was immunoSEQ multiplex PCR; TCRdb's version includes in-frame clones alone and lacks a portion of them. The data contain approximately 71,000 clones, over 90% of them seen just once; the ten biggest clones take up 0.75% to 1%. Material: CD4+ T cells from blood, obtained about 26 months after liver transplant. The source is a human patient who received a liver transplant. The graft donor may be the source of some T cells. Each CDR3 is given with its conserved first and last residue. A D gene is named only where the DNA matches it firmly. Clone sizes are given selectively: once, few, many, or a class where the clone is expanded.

CDR3: CASSRGQGEQYF
DNA: TGTGCCAGCTCCCGTGGACAGGGCGAGCAGTACTTC
D: TRBD1
V: TRBV18
length: 12
size: NA
J: TRBJ2-7

CDR3: CASSIGWDRANYGYTF
DNA: TGTGCCAGTAGTATAGGATGGGACAGGGCCAACTATGGCTACACCTTC
D: TRBD1
V: TRBV19
length: 16
size: NA
J: TRBJ1-2

CDR3: CASSQGLSYNGAQYF
DNA: TGTGCCAGCAGCCAAGGACTCTCATATAACGGGGCCCAGTACTTC
D: NA
V: TRBV14
length: 15
size: once
J: TRBJ2-5

CDR3: CASSPFSGGETQYF
DNA: TGTGCCAGCTCACCATTTTCTGGAGGGGAGACCCAGTACTTC
D: NA
V: TRBV18
length: 14
size: once
J: TRBJ2-5

CDR3: CASSLGTDYGYTF
DNA: TGTGCCAGCAGCCTGGGGACGGACTATGGCTACACCTTC
D: NA
V: TRBV28
length: 13
size: NA
J: TRBJ1-2

CDR3: CASRPRSDTGELFF
DNA: TGTGCCAGCAGGCCCCGGAGTGACACCGGGGAGCTGTTTTTT
D: NA
V: TRBV27
length: 14
size: NA
J: TRBJ2-2

CDR3: CASSEVPGQGSEQYF
DNA: TGTGCCAGCAGTGAAGTTCCGGGACAGGGGAGCGAGCAGTACTTC
D: TRBD1
V: TRBV6-1
length: 15
size: NA
J: TRBJ2-7

CDR3: CASTSLTGELFF
DNA: TGTGCCAGCACCTCACTTACCGGGGAGCTGTTTTTT
D: NA
V: TRBV2
length: 12
size: NA
J: TRBJ2-2

CDR3: CASGSDRGHQPQHF
DNA: TGTGCCAGCGGATCTGACAGGGGGCATCAGCCCCAGCATTTT
D: TRBD1
V: TRBV2
length: 14
size: NA
J: TRBJ1-5

CDR3: CASSFGGAAEAFF
DNA: TGTGCCAGCAGCTTTGGGGGCGCGGCTGAAGCTTTCTTT
D: NA
V: TRBV7-8
length: 13
size: NA
J: TRBJ1-1

CDR3: CASSIALTGELFF
DNA: TGTGCCAGCAGCATAGCCTTAACCGGGGAGCTGTTTTTT
D: NA
V: TRBV5-5
length: 13
size: NA
J: TRBJ2-2

CDR3: CASSLGGSAKNIQYF
DNA: TGCGCCAGCAGCTTGGGCGGGAGTGCCAAAAACATTCAGTACTTC
D: TRBD2
V: TRBV5-1
length: 15
size: once
J: TRBJ2-4

CDR3: CASRGWGSNYGYTF
DNA: TGTGCCAGTCGGGGATGGGGTTCTAACTATGGCTACACCTTC
D: NA
V: TRBV19
length: 14
size: NA
J: TRBJ1-2

CDR3: CASSLGEAGNTIYF
DNA: TGTGCCAGCAGCTTGGGGGAGGCTGGAAACACCATATATTTT
D: NA
V: TRBV5-4
length: 14
size: NA
J: TRBJ1-3

CDR3: CASSLGPGGTDTQYF
DNA: TGTGCCAGCAGCTTAGGGCCAGGGGGGACAGATACGCAGTATTTT
D: NA
V: TRBV7-9
length: 15
size: once
J: TRBJ2-3

CDR3: CASSSGQGANVETQYF
DNA: TGTGCCAGCAGCTCCGGACAGGGGGCTAACGTGGAGACCCAGTACTTC
D: TRBD1
V: TRBV5-8
length: 16
size: NA
J: TRBJ2-5

CDR3: CASSWRLAGVTGELFF
DNA: TGTGCCAGCAGTTGGCGACTAGCGGGAGTCACCGGGGAGCTGTTTTTT
D: TRBD2
V: TRBV6-6
length: 16
size: NA
J: TRBJ2-2

CDR3: CASSSDRDTQYF
DNA: TGTGCCAGCAGTTCGGACAGGGATACGCAGTATTTT
D: TRBD1
V: TRBV6-5
length: 12
size: NA
J: TRBJ2-3

CDR3: CASSRGLAGVTDTQYF
DNA: TGTGCCAGCAGTAGAGGACTAGCGGGAGTCACAGATACGCAGTATTTT
D: TRBD2
V: TRBV2
length: 16
size: NA
J: TRBJ2-3

CDR3: CASSVGGEETQYF
DNA: TGTGCCAGCAGCGTAGGGGGGGAGGAGACCCAGTACTTC
D: NA
V: TRBV9
length: 13
size: NA
J: TRBJ2-5

CDR3: CSAALADTQYF
DNA: TGCAGTGCTGCATTAGCAGATACGCAGTATTTT
D: NA
V: TRBV20-1
length: 11
size: NA
J: TRBJ2-3

CDR3: CASSRDTGELFF
DNA: TGTGCCAGCAGCCGCGACACCGGGGAGCTGTTTTTT
D: NA
V: TRBV7-2
length: 12
size: NA
J: TRBJ2-2

CDR3: CASSTGGTHTEAFF
DNA: TGTGCCAGTAGTACGGGAGGGACCCACACTGAAGCTTTCTTT
D: NA
V: TRBV19
length: 14
size: once
J: TRBJ1-1

CDR3: CASSTSAGQNQPQHF
DNA: TGTGCCAGTAGTACCTCCGCGGGGCAAAATCAGCCCCAGCATTTT
D: NA
V: TRBV19
length: 15
size: NA
J: TRBJ1-5

CDR3: CASSSQGLNTEAFF
DNA: TGTGCCAGCAGCTCCCAGGGACTGAACACTGAAGCTTTCTTT
D: NA
V: TRBV7-8
length: 14
size: NA
J: TRBJ1-1

CDR3: CAINQGLAGGTQQFF
DNA: TGTGCCATCAACCAGGGTCTAGCGGGAGGAACTCAGCAGTTCTTC
D: TRBD2
V: TRBV10-3
length: 15
size: NA
J: TRBJ2-1

CDR3: CAGNSDGTNTGELFF
DNA: TGTGCCGGTAATTCGGACGGTACGAACACCGGGGAGCTGTTTTTT
D: NA
V: TRBV30
length: 15
size: NA
J: TRBJ2-2

CDR3: CASSGTSGSFIYEQFF
DNA: TGTGCCAGCAGTGGGACTAGCGGGAGTTTTATCTATGAGCAGTTCTTC
D: TRBD2
V: TRBV2
length: 16
size: NA
J: TRBJ2-1

CDR3: CASSSLTDRSREQYF
DNA: TGTGCCAGCAGTTCGTTGACGGACAGATCTCGCGAGCAGTACTTC
D: NA
V: TRBV6-5
length: 15
size: NA
J: TRBJ2-7

CDR3: CASSLDTYNEQFF
DNA: TGTGCCAGCAGCTTGGATACCTACAATGAGCAGTTCTTC
D: NA
V: TRBV5-4
length: 13
size: NA
J: TRBJ2-1

CDR3: CASSFGGGTSGNNEQFF
DNA: TGTGCCAGCAGTTTTGGGGGGGGGACTAGCGGGAACAATGAGCAGTTCTTC
D: TRBD2
V: TRBV27
length: 17
size: NA
J: TRBJ2-1

CDR3: CASSFTGYEQYF
DNA: TGTGCCAGCAGCTTTACAGGCTACGAGCAGTACTTC
D: NA
V: TRBV7-2
length: 12
size: NA
J: TRBJ2-7

CDR3: CASSLFYEQYF
DNA: TGTGCCAGCAGCTTGTTCTACGAGCAGTACTTC
D: NA
V: TRBV11-3
length: 11
size: NA
J: TRBJ2-7

CDR3: CASSFSARAINEKLFF
DNA: TGCGCCAGCAGCTTTAGTGCGAGAGCGATTAATGAAAAACTGTTTTTT
D: NA
V: TRBV5-1
length: 16
size: NA
J: TRBJ1-4

CDR3: CASSQEFSWDKNIQYF
DNA: TGCGCCAGCAGCCAAGAGTTTAGCTGGGACAAAAACATTCAGTACTTC
D: NA
V: TRBV4-3
length: 16
size: few
J: TRBJ2-4

CDR3: CASSYLLLMNTEAFF
DNA: TGTGCCAGCAGTTACTTGCTGCTGATGAACACTGAAGCTTTCTTT
D: NA
V: TRBV6-5
length: 15
size: NA
J: TRBJ1-1

CDR3: CASSYLPGRNTEAFF
DNA: TGTGCCAGCAGTTACTTGCCCGGCAGGAACACTGAAGCTTTCTTT
D: NA
V: TRBV6-5
length: 15
size: NA
J: TRBJ1-1

CDR3: CASSFGVSGNTIYF
DNA: TGTGCCAGCAGCTTTGGGGTATCTGGAAACACCATATATTTT
D: NA
V: TRBV5-6
length: 14
size: NA
J: TRBJ1-3

CDR3: CASSPLQENTEAFF
DNA: TGTGCCAGCTCACCTTTACAGGAGAACACTGAAGCTTTCTTT
D: NA
V: TRBV18
length: 14
size: NA
J: TRBJ1-1

CDR3: CASTSDRRNTEAFF
DNA: TGTGCCAGCACCTCGGACAGAAGGAACACTGAAGCTTTCTTT
D: NA
V: TRBV6-5
length: 14
size: NA
J: TRBJ1-1

CDR3: CASSVGGLRDKNIQYF
DNA: TGTGCCAGCAGCGTAGGCGGTCTACGGGATAAAAACATTCAGTACTTC
D: NA
V: TRBV9
length: 16
size: NA
J: TRBJ2-4

CDR3: CASSLGLTGFNYGYTF
DNA: TGTGCCAGCAGCTTAGGGTTAACCGGATTTAACTATGGCTACACCTTC
D: NA
V: TRBV7-8
length: 16
size: NA
J: TRBJ1-2

CDR3: CASSQDPFAGGGPNEQFF
DNA: TGTGCCAGCAGCCAAGATCCCTTTGCTGGGGGGGGCCCCAATGAGCAGTTCTTC
D: NA
V: TRBV14
length: 18
size: once
J: TRBJ2-1

CDR3: CAISATLTGQGDYGYTF
DNA: TGTGCCATCAGTGCCACACTAACGGGACAGGGAGACTATGGCTACACCTTC
D: TRBD1
V: TRBV10-3
length: 17
size: NA
J: TRBJ1-2

CDR3: CASSESGGLGGAGELFF
DNA: TGTGCCAGCAGTGAGAGTGGAGGACTAGGGGGAGCCGGGGAGCTGTTTTTT
D: NA
V: TRBV25-1
length: 17
size: NA
J: TRBJ2-2

CDR3: CASSRTGGETEAFF
DNA: TGTGCCAGCAGTCGAACAGGGGGCGAGACTGAAGCTTTCTTT
D: TRBD1
V: TRBV2
length: 14
size: NA
J: TRBJ1-1

CDR3: CASSPGQVSTNEKLFF
DNA: TGCGCCAGCAGCCCGGGACAGGTCTCAACTAATGAAAAACTGTTTTTT
D: TRBD1
V: TRBV5-1
length: 16
size: NA
J: TRBJ1-4

CDR3: CASSSGVETQYF
DNA: TGTGCCAGCAGTTCAGGGGTAGAGACCCAGTACTTC
D: NA
V: TRBV28
length: 12
size: NA
J: TRBJ2-5

CDR3: CASSHRGLGTGELFF
DNA: TGTGCCAGCAGTCACAGGGGGCTGGGCACCGGGGAGCTGTTTTTT
D: TRBD1
V: TRBV27
length: 15
size: NA
J: TRBJ2-2

CDR3: CASSPGTSGSAKETQYF
DNA: TGTGCCAGCAGCCCTGGGACTAGCGGGAGTGCTAAAGAGACCCAGTACTTC
D: TRBD2
V: TRBV7-2
length: 17
size: NA
J: TRBJ2-5

CDR3: CASSQLLAERDTQYF
DNA: TGCGCCAGCAGCCAACTTCTAGCGGAGAGGGATACGCAGTATTTT
D: TRBD2
V: TRBV4-1
length: 15
size: NA
J: TRBJ2-3

CDR3: CASSLVRGDYEQYF
DNA: TGTGCCAGCAGCTTAGTTCGGGGGGACTACGAGCAGTACTTC
D: TRBD2
V: TRBV7-2
length: 14
size: NA
J: TRBJ2-7

CDR3: CASSDWPYNEQFF
DNA: TGTGCCAGCAGTGACTGGCCTTACAATGAGCAGTTCTTC
D: NA
V: TRBV2
length: 13
size: once
J: TRBJ2-1

CDR3: CASSPRLAGGGAEQFF
DNA: TGCGCCAGCAGCCCTAGACTAGCGGGAGGAGGCGCTGAGCAGTTCTTC
D: TRBD2
V: TRBV5-1
length: 16
size: NA
J: TRBJ2-1

CDR3: CASRATGSSYEQYF
DNA: TGTGCCAGCAGAGCTACAGGGAGCTCCTACGAGCAGTACTTC
D: NA
V: TRBV6-5
length: 14
size: NA
J: TRBJ2-7

CDR3: CASSLRGLGETQYF
DNA: TGTGCCAGCAGTCTGAGGGGGTTAGGAGAGACCCAGTACTTC
D: NA
V: TRBV6-6
length: 14
size: NA
J: TRBJ2-5

CDR3: CASSPRGQPTTYGYTF
DNA: TGTGCCAGCAGCCCACGGGGACAGCCTACTACCTATGGCTACACCTTC
D: TRBD1
V: TRBV5-4
length: 16
size: NA
J: TRBJ1-2